A selection of T cell receptor beta chains follows, all from one sample in a study of regulatory T cells in long-lasting Graves disease. Using its own MiXCR run on the multiplex PCR reads, TCRdb lists one record per CDR3 protein. Of over 350,000 distinct CDR3 sequences listed, about a fifth are singletons. The sample in question was peripheral blood mononuclear cells (PBMCs), obtained when the disease was refractory, from a patient treated with antithyroid drugs. Every receptor here comes from a female donor with Graves disease. Both conserved end residues are trimmed from each CDR3.

J gene: TRBJ1-4; V gene: TRBV2; CDR3 protein: ASSNLLSGRKEKLF
J gene: TRBJ1-6; V gene: TRBV20-1; CDR3 protein: SASGSGTMLSPLH
J gene: TRBJ1-5; V gene: TRBV4-1; CDR3 protein: ASSQETGGDQPQH
J gene: TRBJ2-2; V gene: TRBV13; CDR3 protein: ASSLFRVADGELF
J gene: TRBJ2-7; V gene: TRBV7-2; CDR3 protein: ASSRPGQRSYEQY
J gene: TRBJ1-4; V gene: TRBV2; CDR3 protein: ASSGSTGGGSRAKLF
J gene: TRBJ2-7; V gene: TRBV20-1; CDR3 protein: SATHRWETYEQY
J gene: TRBJ2-5; V gene: TRBV6-1; CDR3 protein: ASRLNRGLETQY
J gene: TRBJ1-1; V gene: TRBV9; CDR3 protein: VSSAGGNTEAF
J gene: TRBJ1-2; V gene: TRBV7-2; CDR3 protein: ASSFGTGGYGYT
J gene: TRBJ2-2; V gene: TRBV9; CDR3 protein: ASSVEGSQTGELF
J gene: TRBJ2-7; V gene: TRBV20-1; CDR3 protein: SAFGGDEQY
J gene: TRBJ1-1; V gene: TRBV12-3/TRBV12-4; CDR3 protein: ASSFGDMNTEAF
J gene: TRBJ2-2; V gene: TRBV12-5; CDR3 protein: ASGLVPSWDSPNTGELF
J gene: TRBJ2-2; V gene: TRBV6-1; CDR3 protein: ASTTGGDVTGELF
J gene: TRBJ2-1; V gene: TRBV20-1; CDR3 protein: SASGTTIYNEQF
J gene: TRBJ2-5; V gene: TRBV12-3/TRBV12-4; CDR3 protein: ASSLWGQETQY
J gene: TRBJ2-1; V gene: TRBV12-3/TRBV12-4; CDR3 protein: ASREVNPRSYNEQF
J gene: TRBJ2-1; V gene: TRBV7-2; CDR3 protein: ASSLVGEWTHLSYNEQF
J gene: TRBJ1-5; V gene: TRBV12-3/TRBV12-4; CDR3 protein: ASSPPPTGLGQPQH
J gene: TRBJ2-1; V gene: TRBV27; CDR3 protein: ASSWGLASSYNEQF
J gene: TRBJ2-3; V gene: TRBV2; CDR3 protein: ASTQGSPTSTDTQY
J gene: TRBJ1-2; V gene: TRBV7-2; CDR3 protein: ASSMQRGPVGYT